This T cell receptor (beta chain) was captured in a study of regulatory T cells in long-lasting Graves disease. Time point noted: newly diagnosed GD, antithyroid drugs for less than 3 months. PBMCs provided the RNA from which the TCR library was made. This clonotype was picked up many times. Libraries of TCR beta came from iRepertoire HTBI primers plus Arm-PCR of CDR3 regions. Methods used by the authors: Samples revealed under 65 TRBV and some 15 TRBJ segments. TCRdb used MiXCR to reprocess the multiplex PCR reads, holding one entry per CDR3 protein. The V and J calls follow TCRdb's processing rather than the paper's. The table has about 500,000 distinct CDR3 sequences, more than 10% seen once. V lost 5 bases to trimming and J lost 8 bases, with 19 bases between them. The CDR3 contains 15 residues. Germline V gives CDR1 SGHVS, CDR2 FQNEAQ. This same sample was also taken into another study, of T cells in Graves' hyperthyroidism and ophthalmopathy.

The chain recombines TRBV7-8 with TRBJ2-1; possibly TRBD1 or TRBD2 for D (5 bases each). The material sequenced was peripheral blood mononuclear cells (PBMCs), taken at new diagnosis, from a patient treated with antithyroid drugs. This receptor was identified in a woman aged 30 to 39 with Graves disease. The CDR3 nucleotides read TGTGCCAGCAGCATCTTAGCGTTCGGGACCCATGAGCAGTTCTTC. Translation: CASSILAFGTHEQFF. Based on the CDR3 plus reference TRBV7-8 and TRBJ2-1, the full variable domain is GAGVSQSPRYKVAKRGQDVALRCDPISGHVSLFWYQQALGQGPEFLTYFQNEAQLDKSGLPSDRFFAERPEGSVSTLKIQRTQQEDSAVYLCASSILAFGTHEQFFGPGTRLTVL.